This entry concerns a single T cell receptor (beta chain). Its antigen remains unknown. The data were obtained in a study of cytomegalovirus exposure and HLA in healthy donors. About the research overall: Of several hundred genotyped donors, roughly 81% grouped in the Caucasian-associated ancestry cluster. Study-wide results and caveats: The study recorded over 150 TCR beta chains that were cytomegalovirus-associated. Per published reports, the classifier diagnosed cytomegalovirus status with high specificity and sensitivity.

At the time of sampling, donors were nominally healthy, though unrecorded immune exposures were likely. Per germline, CDR1 ENHRY and CDR2 SYGVKD. CDR3 length equals 15 residues. The junction had 11 bases not matched to a gene; V was cut back by 11 bases and J by 0 bases. 60 Vbeta and 13 Jbeta primers were used in PCR. The data were produced by immunoSEQ multiplex PCR, yet TCRdb's version contains in-frame clones alone and is incomplete. This repertoire shows some 120,000 clones, approximately 68% found once; its top ten account for roughly 1.6%. The chain recombines TRBV10-3 with TRBJ2-3; 7 bases are a match to TRBD1. Sequenced: PBMCs. This TCR derives from a man aged 25-45 years in good health and CMV-seropositive. The CDR3 nucleotides read TGTGCCGTTAAAAGACAGGGCACTAGCACAGATACGCAGTATTTT. Its protein product is CAVKRQGTSTDTQYF.